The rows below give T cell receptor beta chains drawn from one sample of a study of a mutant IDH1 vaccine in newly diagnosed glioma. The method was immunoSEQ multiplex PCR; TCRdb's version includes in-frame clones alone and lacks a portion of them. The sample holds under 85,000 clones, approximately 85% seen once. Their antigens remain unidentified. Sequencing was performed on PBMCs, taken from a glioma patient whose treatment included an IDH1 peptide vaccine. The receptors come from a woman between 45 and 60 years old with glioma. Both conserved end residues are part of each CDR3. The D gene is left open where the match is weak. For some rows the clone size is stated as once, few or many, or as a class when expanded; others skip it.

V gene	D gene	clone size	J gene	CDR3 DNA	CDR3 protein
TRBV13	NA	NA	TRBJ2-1	TGTGCCAGCAGCCAGCCGAGTGCGGGGACCGTGTACAATGAGCAGTTCTTC	CASSQPSAGTVYNEQFF
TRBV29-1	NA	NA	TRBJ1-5	TGCAGCGTTGCCCAGGGGATTCGTCAGCCCCAGCATTTT	CSVAQGIRQPQHF
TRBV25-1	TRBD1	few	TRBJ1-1	TGTGCCAGCAGTAGACAGGGGCGCGCTGAAGCTTTCTTT	CASSRQGRAEAFF
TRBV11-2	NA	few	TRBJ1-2	TGTGCCAGCAGCCCTTCGGGTTTCAATGGCTACACCTTC	CASSPSGFNGYTF
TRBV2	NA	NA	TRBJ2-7	TGTGCCAGCAGTGGAGGGGGGGGCGAGCAGTACTTC	CASSGGGGEQYF
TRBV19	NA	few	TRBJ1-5	TGTGCCAGTAAGATGACGCAGGGTCAGCCCCAGCATTTT	CASKMTQGQPQHF
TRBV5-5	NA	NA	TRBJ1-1	TGTGCCAGCAGCTTTGTCCAGGGCCGGCTGTGGGCTTTCTTT	CASSFVQGRLWAFF
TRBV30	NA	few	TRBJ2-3	TGTGCCTGGAGCGCCTCCGCTTATACGCAGTATTTT	CAWSASAYTQYF
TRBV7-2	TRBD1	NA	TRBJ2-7	TGTGCCAGCAGCATCGGACAGGGATACGAGCAGTACTTC	CASSIGQGYEQYF
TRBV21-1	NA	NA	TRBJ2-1	TGTGCCAGCAGCAAAAAAGAAAGGCGGGAGGGGTACAATGAGCAGTTCTTC	CASSKKERREGYNEQFF
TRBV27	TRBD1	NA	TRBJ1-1	TGTGCCAGCAAGGGGGCAGGGGTATTTGAAGCTTTCTTT	CASKGAGVFEAFF
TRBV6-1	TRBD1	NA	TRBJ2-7	TGTGCCAGCGGACAGGCCTGGTACGAGCAGTACTTC	CASGQAWYEQYF
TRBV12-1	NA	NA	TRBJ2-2	TGTGCCAGCAGCTTCCGGTTATACACCGGGGAGCTGTTTTTT	CASSFRLYTGELFF
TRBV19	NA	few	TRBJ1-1	TGTGCCAGTAGTATCCTGTCCTTGGCTGAGGGCACTGAAGCTTTCTTT	CASSILSLAEGTEAFF
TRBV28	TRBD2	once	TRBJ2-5	TGTGCCAGCAGTGGTGGGCTAGCGGGGAACCAAGAGACCCAGTACTTC	CASSGGLAGNQETQYF
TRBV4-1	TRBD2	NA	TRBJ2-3	TGCGCCAGCAGCCAGAGCGGGGTCCGCACAGATACGCAGTATTTT	CASSQSGVRTDTQYF
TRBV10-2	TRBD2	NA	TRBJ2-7	TGCGCCAGCAGTGAGGGACTAGCGCCAACCTACGAGCAGTACTTC	CASSEGLAPTYEQYF
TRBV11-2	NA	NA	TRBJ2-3	TGTGCCAGCCTCCTAAGGGGGAGAAGCACAGATACGCAGTATTTT	CASLLRGRSTDTQYF
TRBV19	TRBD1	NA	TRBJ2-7	TGTGCCAGTAGTGTGTGGACAGGGCGCGACGAGCAGTACTTC	CASSVWTGRDEQYF
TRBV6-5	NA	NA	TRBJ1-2	TGTGCCAGCAGTTACGCCAGTGCCTATGGCTACACCTTC	CASSYASAYGYTF
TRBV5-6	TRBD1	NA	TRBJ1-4	TGTGCCAGCAGAACCACAGGGGCCTCTAATGAAAAACTGTTTTTT	CASRTTGASNEKLFF
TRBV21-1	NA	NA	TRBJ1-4	TGTGCCAGCAGCCCTGGCCCAGGGGGCCCCGGAGAAAAACTGTTTTTT	CASSPGPGGPGEKLFF
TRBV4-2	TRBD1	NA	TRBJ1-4	TGTGCCAGCAGCCAAGATTCGGTACGGACAGGGGGTAATGAAAAACTGTTTTTT	CASSQDSVRTGGNEKLFF
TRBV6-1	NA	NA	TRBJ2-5	TGTGCCAGCAGTGAGACACACCAGTACTTC	CASSETHQYF
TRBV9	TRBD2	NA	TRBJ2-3	TGTGCCAGCAGCGTACGGGGGGTATACACAGATACGCAGTATTTT	CASSVRGVYTDTQYF
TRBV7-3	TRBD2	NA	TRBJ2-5	TGTGCCAGCAGCCCGAGTCCGAGGAGGGAGGGAAGCCAAGAGACCCAGTACTTC	CASSPSPRREGSQETQYF
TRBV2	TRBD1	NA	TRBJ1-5	TGTGCCAGCAGTCATTCCGGGACAGATAGCAATCAGCCCCAGCATTTT	CASSHSGTDSNQPQHF
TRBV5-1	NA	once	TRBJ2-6	TGCGCCAGCATCGAAAGCTCTGGGGCCAACGTCCTGACTTTC	CASIESSGANVLTF
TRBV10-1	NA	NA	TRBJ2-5	TGCGCCAGCAGTCCGGGACGGGGAGAGACCCAGTACTTC	CASSPGRGETQYF
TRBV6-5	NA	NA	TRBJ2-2	TGTGCCAGCAGCGGAGTCGCCGGGGAGCTGTTTTTT	CASSGVAGELFF
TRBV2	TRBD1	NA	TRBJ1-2	TGTGCCAGCTTTCAGGGGGCGTTTGGCTACACCTTC	CASFQGAFGYTF
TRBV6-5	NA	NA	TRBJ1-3	TGTGCCAGCAGAGGAGGGGTCAGTGGAAACACCATATATTTT	CASRGGVSGNTIYF
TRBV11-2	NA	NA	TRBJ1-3	TGTGCCAGCAGCTTAGGGATTCGGCCTGGAAACACCATATATTTT	CASSLGIRPGNTIYF
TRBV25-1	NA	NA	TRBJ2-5	TGTGCCAGCAGTGAGTACAGGGAAGAGACCCAGTACTTC	CASSEYREETQYF
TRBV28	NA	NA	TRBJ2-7	TGTGCCAGCAGTTTATTGGGGATCAGGGAGCAGTACTTC	CASSLLGIREQYF
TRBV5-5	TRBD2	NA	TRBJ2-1	TGTGCCAGCAGGATGACTAGCGGGAGCAGTGAGCAGTTCTTC	CASRMTSGSSEQFF
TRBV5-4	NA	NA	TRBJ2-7	TGTGCCAGCAGCTTGGAAGTAGCGGCATCCTACGAGCAGTACTTC	CASSLEVAASYEQYF
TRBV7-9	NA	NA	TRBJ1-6	TGTGCCAGCAGCTTAGCGGGCAGCTATAATTCACCCCTCCACTTT	CASSLAGSYNSPLHF
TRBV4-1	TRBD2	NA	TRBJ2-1	TGCGCCAGCAGAGACGGACTAGGGCAGTTCTTC	CASRDGLGQFF
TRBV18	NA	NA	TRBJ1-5	TGTGCCAGCTCACCTGAGCAAAATCAGCCCCAGCATTTT	CASSPEQNQPQHF
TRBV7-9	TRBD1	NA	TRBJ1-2	TGTGCCAGCAGCTTAGCCGGACAGGCCAAGTATGGCTACACCTTC	CASSLAGQAKYGYTF